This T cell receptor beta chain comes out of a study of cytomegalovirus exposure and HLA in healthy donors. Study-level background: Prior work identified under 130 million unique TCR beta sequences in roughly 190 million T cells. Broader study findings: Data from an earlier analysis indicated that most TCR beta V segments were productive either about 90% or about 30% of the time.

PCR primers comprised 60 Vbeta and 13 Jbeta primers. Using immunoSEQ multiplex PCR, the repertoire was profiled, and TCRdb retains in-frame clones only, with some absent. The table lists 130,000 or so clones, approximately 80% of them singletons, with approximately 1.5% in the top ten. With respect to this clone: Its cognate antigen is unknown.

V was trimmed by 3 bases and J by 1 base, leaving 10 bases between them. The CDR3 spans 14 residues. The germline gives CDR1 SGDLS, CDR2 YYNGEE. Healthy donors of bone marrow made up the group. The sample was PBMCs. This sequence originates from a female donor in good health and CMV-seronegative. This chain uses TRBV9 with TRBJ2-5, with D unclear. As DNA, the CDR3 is TGTGCCAGCAGCGCCGTAACAGCCCAAGAGACCCAGTACTTC. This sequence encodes CASSAVTAQETQYF.